The next 9 T cell receptor beta chains were all read from a single sample in a study of T cell repertoires in cytomegalovirus infection. TCRdb passed the reads through MiXCR, listing each CDR3 protein once. The top ten clones hold less than 3.5% of a sample with some 180,000 distinct CDR3 sequences, about 21% of them seen once. Sequenced: PBMCs. These receptors were collected from a human donor in good health (CMV status not recorded). Some clones in this sample may be carry-over from other donors' samples.

This sequence joins TRBV20-1 and TRBJ2-1, with D perhaps matching TRBD2 (5 bases). Germline lookup yields CDR1 DFQATT and CDR2 SNEGSKA (reference sequence). The CDR3 length is 14 residues. The CDR3 DNA is TGCAGCGTAGCGAGAACGAGCTCCTACAATGAGCAGTTCTTC. This encodes CSVARTSSYNEQFF.

V is TRBV12-5 and J is TRBJ1-1; no clear D gene. CDR1 LGHNT and CDR2 FRNRAP come from the germline V gene. V was clipped by 2 bases and J by 8 bases, with 12 bases between them. The CDR3 has 13 residues. CDR3 residues: CASGLPGDLEAFF. As DNA, the CDR3 is TGTGCTAGTGGTTTGCCGGGCGACTTGGAAGCTTTCTTT. Full variable domain (rest looked up from reference TRBV12-5 and TRBJ1-1): DARVTQTPRHKVTEMGQEVTMRCQPILGHNTVFWYRQTMMQGLELLAYFRNRAPLDDSGMPKDRFSAEMPDATLATLKIQPSEPRDSAVYFCASGLPGDLEAFFGQGTRLTVV.

In this sample, this clonotype turned up a few times. The chain joins TRBV14 to TRBJ2-7; 7 bases agree with TRBD1. Germline CDR1 is SGHDN and CDR2 is FVKESK. The trim removed 3 bases at V and 6 bases at J, leaving 8 bases unmatched. CDR3 length equals 14 residues. CDR3 coding DNA: TGTGCCAGCAGCCAGCGCCAGGGGGTATCCGAGCAGTACTTC. It yields the protein CASSQRQGVSEQYF.

There are a few counts of this clonotype. The chain carries TRBV27 and TRBJ1-1, with 7 bases identical to TRBD1. CDR1 and CDR2 (germline): MNHEY, SMNVEV (reference sequence). This CDR3 comprises 13 residues. Losses at the gene ends were 5 bases for V and 10 bases for J; bases not matched to a gene: 10. This chain's CDR3 is CASSLIDRDGAFF. The CDR3, as DNA: TGTGCCAGCAGTCTTATCGACAGGGATGGAGCTTTCTTT.

This clonotype was seen many times. This chain joins TRBV7-8 and TRBJ1-5; perhaps TRBD1 as D (5 bases). V gave up 2 bases and J gave up 9 bases, with 20 bases separating them. The V gene's germline CDR1 is SGHVS and CDR2 FQNEAQ. CDR3 length: 16 residues. The CDR3 here is CASSLTGRALLGPQHF. The CDR3 nucleotides read TGTGCCAGCAGCTTAACTGGCAGGGCCTTGCTGGGGCCCCAGCATTTT.

The chain joins TRBV5-1 to TRBJ1-1, with 10 bases lining up with TRBD1. In germline, CDR1 is SGHRS, CDR2 YFSETQ. The CDR3 extends over 16 amino acids. Losses at the gene ends were 4 bases for V and 0 bases for J; bases not matched to a gene: 6. For the CDR3, the DNA is TGCGCCAGCAGCCCTGGGACAGGGGCAGTGAACACTGAAGCTTTCTTT. This codes for CASSPGTGAVNTEAFF. Variable domain in full (rest from reference TRBV5-1 and TRBJ1-1): KAGVTQTPRYLIKTRGQQVTLSCSPISGHRSVSWYQQTPGQGLQFLFEYFSETQRNKGNFPGRFSGRQFSNSRSEMNVSTLELGDSALYLCASSPGTGAVNTEAFFGQGTRLTVV.

This clonotype was counted only a few times. DNA for the CDR3: TGCAGCGTTGTGGGGACAGGGGACCCTTACGAGCAGTACTTC. This gives the protein CSVVGTGDPYEQYF. The genes are TRBV29-1 and TRBJ2-7; 10 bases are shared with TRBD1. CDR1 and CDR2 from the germline V gene are SQVTM and ANQGSEA. The CDR3 runs to 14 residues. The V segment lost 4 bases and the J segment 4 bases; nucleotides outside the gene matches: 7.

This clonotype was seen many times. The chain couples TRBV12-3 or TRBV12-4 to TRBJ1-2; tentatively, D is TRBD1 (6 bases). V lost 2 bases, J lost 3 bases, and 13 bases lay in between. The CDR3 runs to 15 residues. The CDR3 DNA sequence: TGTGCCAGCAGTTTAAGACAGGTCCTAGACTATGGCTACACCTTC. It specifies CASSLRQVLDYGYTF.

The table lists this clonotype with a count of one. The rearrangement joins TRBV5-6 to TRBJ2-1; D possibly corresponds to TRBD1 (5 bases). The CDR3 has 13 amino acids. Per the germline V gene, CDR1 is SGHDT and CDR2 is YYEEEE. V was cut by 3 bases and J by 7 bases, with 11 bases left in between. The CDR3 protein is CASSSLQDNEQFF. The DNA of the CDR3 is TGTGCCAGCAGCTCGTTACAGGATAATGAGCAGTTCTTC.